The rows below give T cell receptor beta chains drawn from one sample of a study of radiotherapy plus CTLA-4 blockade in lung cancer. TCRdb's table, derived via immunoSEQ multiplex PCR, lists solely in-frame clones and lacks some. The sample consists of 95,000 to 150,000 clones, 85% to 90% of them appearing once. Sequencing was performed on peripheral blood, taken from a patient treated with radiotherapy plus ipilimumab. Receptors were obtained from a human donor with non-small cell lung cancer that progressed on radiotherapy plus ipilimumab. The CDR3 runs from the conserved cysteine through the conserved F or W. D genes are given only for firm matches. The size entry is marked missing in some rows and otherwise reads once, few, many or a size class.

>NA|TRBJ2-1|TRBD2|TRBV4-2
TGTGCCAGCAGCCAAGAGGAGCGGGGAATCGATGAGCAGTTCTTC
CASSQEERGIDEQFF
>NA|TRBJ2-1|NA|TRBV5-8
TGTGCCAGCAGGGAGGGGCGCTGGTGGTTCTTC
CASREGRWWFF
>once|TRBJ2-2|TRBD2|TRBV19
TGTGCCAGTAGTATCGGACTCCCCGGGAGGCGATCGAACACCGGGGAGCTGTTTTTT
CASSIGLPGRRSNTGELFF
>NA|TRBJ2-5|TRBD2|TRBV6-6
TGTGCCAGCATATCGACTAGCGGGAGGGGGGAGACCCAGTACTTC
CASISTSGRGETQYF
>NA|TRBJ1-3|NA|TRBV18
TGTGCCAGCTCACCAGGACGGCAAACTGGAAACACCATATATTTT
CASSPGRQTGNTIYF
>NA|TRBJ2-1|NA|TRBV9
TGTGCCAGCAGCGTAGCGGCTAGCGCTAACAATGAGCAGTTCTTC
CASSVAASANNEQFF
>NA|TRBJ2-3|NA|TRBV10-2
TGCGCCAGCAGTGAGTCGACAGATACGCAGTATTTT
CASSESTDTQYF
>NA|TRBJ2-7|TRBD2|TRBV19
TGTGCCAGTACCCCGACCGGTCTAGCGGGCTACGAGCAGTACTTC
CASTPTGLAGYEQYF
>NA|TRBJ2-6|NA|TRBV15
TGTGCCACCAGCGGCAGGGTGTCTGGGGCCAACGTCCTGACTTTC
CATSGRVSGANVLTF
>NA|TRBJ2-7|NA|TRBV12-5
TGTGCTAGTGGTTTGGTGGGCAGCCACTACGAGCAGTACTTC
CASGLVGSHYEQYF
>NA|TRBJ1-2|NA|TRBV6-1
TGTGCCAGCAGTGAAGCGGGTTGGGGCTACACCTTC
CASSEAGWGYTF
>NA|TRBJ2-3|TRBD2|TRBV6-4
TGTGCCAGCAGGTCGGGACTAGCGTTGGATACGCAGTATTTT
CASRSGLALDTQYF
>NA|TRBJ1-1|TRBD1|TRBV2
TGTGCCAGCAGTGGTGAGGGGGCGGGGACTGAAGCTTTCTTT
CASSGEGAGTEAFF
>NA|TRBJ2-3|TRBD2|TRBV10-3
TGTGCCATCGGAGGGTCTAGCGGGAGGTACACAGATACGCAGTATTTT
CAIGGSSGRYTDTQYF
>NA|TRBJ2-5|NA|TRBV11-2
TGTGCCAGCAGCTTATCTAGGATGAGGGAGACCCAGTACTTC
CASSLSRMRETQYF
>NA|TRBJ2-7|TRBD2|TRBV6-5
TGTGCCAGCAGTTACTCAAGCGGGACCTACGAGCAGTACTTC
CASSYSSGTYEQYF
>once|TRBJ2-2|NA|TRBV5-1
TGCGCCAGCAGCTTGAAAGGGGCCGGCGGGGAGCTGTTTTTT
CASSLKGAGGELFF
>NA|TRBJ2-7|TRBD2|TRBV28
TGTGCCAGCAGTTTGCTAGCGGGGGAGCAGTACTTC
CASSLLAGEQYF
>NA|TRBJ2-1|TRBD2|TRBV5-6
TGTGCCAGCAGCTTGTACGGGAGGGGGGCTTGGGAGCAGTTCTTC
CASSLYGRGAWEQFF
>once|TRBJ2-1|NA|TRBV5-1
TGCGCCAGCAGCTTGGCGGTGTATAATGAGCAGTTCTTC
CASSLAVYNEQFF
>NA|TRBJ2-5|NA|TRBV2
TGTGCCAGCAGTGTTACAGAGACCCAGTACTTC
CASSVTETQYF
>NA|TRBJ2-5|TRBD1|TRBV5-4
TGTGCCAGCAGCTTGGGCCCCGGGCAGGGGGAAGAGACCCAGTACTTC
CASSLGPGQGEETQYF
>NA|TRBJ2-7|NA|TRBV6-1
TGTGCCAGCAGTGAATTCTTGGTCCCAGTGTTC
CASSEFLVPVF
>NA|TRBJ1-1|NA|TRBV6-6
TGTGCCAGCAGTCCGATAGAAAGGACTGAAGCTTTCTTT
CASSPIERTEAFF
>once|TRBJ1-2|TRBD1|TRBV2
TGTGCCAGCAGGACCGAACAGGGGGCCTACGGCTACACCTTC
CASRTEQGAYGYTF
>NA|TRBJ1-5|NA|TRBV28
TGTGCCACCAATACTCCAGGGAATCAGCCCCAGCATTTT
CATNTPGNQPQHF
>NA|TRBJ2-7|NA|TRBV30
TGTGCCTGGGGACCGACGGGCTACGAGCAGTACTTC
CAWGPTGYEQYF
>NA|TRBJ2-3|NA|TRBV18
TGTGCCAGCTCACCGCAGGGAGATACGCAGTATTTT
CASSPQGDTQYF